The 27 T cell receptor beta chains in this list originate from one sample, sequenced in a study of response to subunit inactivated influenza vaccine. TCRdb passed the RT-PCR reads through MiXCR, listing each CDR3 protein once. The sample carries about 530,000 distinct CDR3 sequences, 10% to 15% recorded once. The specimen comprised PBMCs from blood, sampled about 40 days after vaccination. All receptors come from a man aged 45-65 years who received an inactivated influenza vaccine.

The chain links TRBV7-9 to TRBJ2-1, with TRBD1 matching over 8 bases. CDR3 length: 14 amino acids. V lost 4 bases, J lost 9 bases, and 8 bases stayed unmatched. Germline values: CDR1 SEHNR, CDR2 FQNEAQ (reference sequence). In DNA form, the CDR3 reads TGTGCCAGCAGCTCCCTAGACAGGGGCGGTGAGCAGTTCTTC. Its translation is CASSSLDRGGEQFF. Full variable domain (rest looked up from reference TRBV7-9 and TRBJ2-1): DTGVSQNPRHKITKRGQNVTFRCDPISEHNRLYWYRQTLGQGPEFLTYFQNEAQLEKSRLLSDRFSAERPKGSFSTLEIQRTEQGDSAMYLCASSSLDRGGEQFFGPGTRLTVL.

CDR3 nucleotides: TGTGCCATCAGGGGCCCGGGACAGGGAGCAGATACGCAGTATTTT. It yields the protein CAIRGPGQGADTQYF. The chain combines TRBV10-3 with TRBJ2-3; 9 bases fit TRBD1. Germline V gives CDR1 ENHRY, CDR2 SYGVKD. J lost 4 bases, V lost 6 bases, and 8 bases had no gene match. The CDR3 length is 15 residues.

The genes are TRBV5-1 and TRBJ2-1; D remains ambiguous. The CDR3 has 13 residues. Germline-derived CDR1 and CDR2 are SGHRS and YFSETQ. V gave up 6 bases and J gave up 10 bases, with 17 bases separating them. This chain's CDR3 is CASTRSIAAEQFF. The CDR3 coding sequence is TGCGCCAGCACCCGATCGATAGCCGCGGAGCAGTTCTTC.

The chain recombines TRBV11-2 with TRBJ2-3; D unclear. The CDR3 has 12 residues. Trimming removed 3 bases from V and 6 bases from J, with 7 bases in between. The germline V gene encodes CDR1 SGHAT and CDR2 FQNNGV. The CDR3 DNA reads TGTGCCAGCAGCTTTGTGCCTGATACGCAGTATTTT. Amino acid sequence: CASSFVPDTQYF.

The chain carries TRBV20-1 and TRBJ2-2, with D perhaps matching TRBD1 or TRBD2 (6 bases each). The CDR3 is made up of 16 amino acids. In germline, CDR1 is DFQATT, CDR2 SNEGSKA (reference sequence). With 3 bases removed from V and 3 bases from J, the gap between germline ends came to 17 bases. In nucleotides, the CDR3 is TGCAGTGCTAGTCCCCGTAGGGGGGTTGACACCGGGGAGCTGTTTTTT. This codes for CSASPRRGVDTGELFF.

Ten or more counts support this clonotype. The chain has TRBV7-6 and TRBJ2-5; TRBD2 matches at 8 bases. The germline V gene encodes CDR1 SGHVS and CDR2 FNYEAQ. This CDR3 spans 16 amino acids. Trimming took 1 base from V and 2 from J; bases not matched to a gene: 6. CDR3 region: CASSLVSSGSQETQYF. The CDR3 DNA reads TGTGCCAGCAGCTTAGTATCTAGCGGGTCGCAAGAGACCCAGTACTTC.

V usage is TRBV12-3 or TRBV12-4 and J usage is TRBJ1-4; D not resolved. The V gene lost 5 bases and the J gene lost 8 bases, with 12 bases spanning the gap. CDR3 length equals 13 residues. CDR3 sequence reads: CASSVRAREKLFF. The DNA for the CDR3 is TGTGCCAGCAGTGTCCGGGCCAGAGAAAAACTGTTTTTT.

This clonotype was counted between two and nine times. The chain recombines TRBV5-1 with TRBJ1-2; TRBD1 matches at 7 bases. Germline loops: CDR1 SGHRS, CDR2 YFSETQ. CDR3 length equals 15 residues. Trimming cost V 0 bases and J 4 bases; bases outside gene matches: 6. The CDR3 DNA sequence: TGCGCCAGCAGCTTGGCCCCGACAGGGACCTATGGCTACACCTTC. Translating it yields CASSLAPTGTYGYTF. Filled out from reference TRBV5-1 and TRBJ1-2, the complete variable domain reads KAGVTQTPRYLIKTRGQQVTLSCSPISGHRSVSWYQQTPGQGLQFLFEYFSETQRNKGNFPGRFSGRQFSNSRSEMNVSTLELGDSALYLCASSLAPTGTYGYTFGSGTRLTVV.

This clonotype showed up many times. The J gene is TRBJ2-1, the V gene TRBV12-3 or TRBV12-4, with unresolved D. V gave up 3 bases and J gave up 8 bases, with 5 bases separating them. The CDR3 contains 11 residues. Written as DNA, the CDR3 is TGTGCCAGCAGTTTTGGTGATGAGCAGTTCTTC. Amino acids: CASSFGDEQFF.

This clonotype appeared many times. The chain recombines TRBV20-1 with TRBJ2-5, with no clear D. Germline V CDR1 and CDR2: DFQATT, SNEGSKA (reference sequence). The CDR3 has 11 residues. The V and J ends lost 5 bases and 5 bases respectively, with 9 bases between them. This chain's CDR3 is CSAPIGETQYF. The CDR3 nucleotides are TGCAGTGCTCCCATCGGGGAGACCCAGTACTTC.

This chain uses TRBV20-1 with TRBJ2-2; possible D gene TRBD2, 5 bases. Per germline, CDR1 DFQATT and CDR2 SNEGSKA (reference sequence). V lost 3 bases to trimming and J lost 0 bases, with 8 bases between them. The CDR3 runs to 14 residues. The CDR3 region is CSASSGANTGELFF. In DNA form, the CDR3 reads TGCAGTGCTAGCTCCGGGGCGAACACCGGGGAGCTGTTTTTT.

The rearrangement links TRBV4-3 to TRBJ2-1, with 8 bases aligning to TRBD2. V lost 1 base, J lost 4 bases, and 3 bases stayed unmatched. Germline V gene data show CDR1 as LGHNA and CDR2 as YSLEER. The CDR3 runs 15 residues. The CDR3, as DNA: TGCGCCAGCAGCCAAGGGGCGGGGGGTTACAATGAGCAGTTCTTC. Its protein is CASSQGAGGYNEQFF.

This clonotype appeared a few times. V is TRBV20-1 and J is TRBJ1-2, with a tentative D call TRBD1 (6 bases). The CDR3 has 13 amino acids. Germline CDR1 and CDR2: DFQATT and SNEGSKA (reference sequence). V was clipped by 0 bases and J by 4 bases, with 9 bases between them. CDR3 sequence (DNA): TGCAGTGCTAGAGAACAGGGACCCTATGGCTACACCTTC. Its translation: CSAREQGPYGYTF.

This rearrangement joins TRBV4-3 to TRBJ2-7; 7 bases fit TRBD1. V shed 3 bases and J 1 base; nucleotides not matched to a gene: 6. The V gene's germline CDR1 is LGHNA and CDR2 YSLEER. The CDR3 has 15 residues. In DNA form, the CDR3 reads TGCGCCAGCAGCCAGAACCGGGACAGTTCCTACGAGCAGTACTTC. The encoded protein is CASSQNRDSSYEQYF.

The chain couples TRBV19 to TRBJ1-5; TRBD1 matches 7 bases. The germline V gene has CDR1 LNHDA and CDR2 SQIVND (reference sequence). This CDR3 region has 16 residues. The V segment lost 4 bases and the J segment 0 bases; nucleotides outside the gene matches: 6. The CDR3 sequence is CASSRAGGASNQPQHF. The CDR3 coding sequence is TGTGCCAGTAGTAGGGCAGGGGGAGCTAGCAATCAGCCCCAGCATTTT.

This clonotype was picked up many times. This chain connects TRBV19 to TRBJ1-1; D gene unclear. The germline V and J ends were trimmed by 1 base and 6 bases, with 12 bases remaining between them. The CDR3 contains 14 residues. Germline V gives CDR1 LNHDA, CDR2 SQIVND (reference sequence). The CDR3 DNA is TGTGCCAGTAGTATAGGCCTTGCCAGGCCTGAAGCTTTCTTT. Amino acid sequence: CASSIGLARPEAFF.

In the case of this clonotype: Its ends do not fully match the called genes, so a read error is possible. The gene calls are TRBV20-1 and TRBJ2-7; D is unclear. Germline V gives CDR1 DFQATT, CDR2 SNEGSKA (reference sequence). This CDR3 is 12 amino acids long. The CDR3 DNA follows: TGCAGTGCTAGTTTTGGGCAGTACGAGCAGCACTTC. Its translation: CSASFGQYEQHF.

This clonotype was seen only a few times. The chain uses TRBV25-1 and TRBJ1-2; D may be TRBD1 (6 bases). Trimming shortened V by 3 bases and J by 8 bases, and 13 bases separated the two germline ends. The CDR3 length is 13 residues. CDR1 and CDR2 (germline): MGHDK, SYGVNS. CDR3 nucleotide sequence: TGTGCCAGCAGTGAGGCAGGGGAAGTGGGCTACACCTTC. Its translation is CASSEAGEVGYTF.

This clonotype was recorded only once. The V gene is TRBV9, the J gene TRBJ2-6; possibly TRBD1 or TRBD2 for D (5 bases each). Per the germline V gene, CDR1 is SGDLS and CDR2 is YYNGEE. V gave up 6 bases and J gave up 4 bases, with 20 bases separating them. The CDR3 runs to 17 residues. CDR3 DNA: TGTGCCAGCACCGACGACAGAAGAGGAGGAGGGGCCAACGTCCTGACTTTC. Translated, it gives CASTDDRRGGGANVLTF.

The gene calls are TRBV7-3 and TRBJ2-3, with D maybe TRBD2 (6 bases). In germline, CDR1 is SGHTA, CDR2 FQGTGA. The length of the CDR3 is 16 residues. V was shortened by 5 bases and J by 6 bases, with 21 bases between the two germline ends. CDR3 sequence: CASSRIAGNSGDTQYF. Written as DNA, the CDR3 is TGTGCCAGCAGCCGTATTGCGGGAAACTCGGGGGATACGCAGTATTTT.

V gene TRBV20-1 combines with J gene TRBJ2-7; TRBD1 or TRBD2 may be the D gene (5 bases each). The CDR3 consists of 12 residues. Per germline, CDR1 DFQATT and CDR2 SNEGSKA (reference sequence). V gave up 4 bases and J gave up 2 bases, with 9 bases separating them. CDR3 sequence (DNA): TGCAGTGCTAATCGGGGCGCCTACGAGCAGTACTTC. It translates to CSANRGAYEQYF.

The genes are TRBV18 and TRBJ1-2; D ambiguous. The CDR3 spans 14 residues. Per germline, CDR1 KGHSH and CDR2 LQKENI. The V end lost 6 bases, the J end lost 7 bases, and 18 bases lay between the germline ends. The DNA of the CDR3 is TGTGCCAGCTCTCGTGCCAGGCCGGTTGGTGGCTACACCTTC. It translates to CASSRARPVGGYTF.

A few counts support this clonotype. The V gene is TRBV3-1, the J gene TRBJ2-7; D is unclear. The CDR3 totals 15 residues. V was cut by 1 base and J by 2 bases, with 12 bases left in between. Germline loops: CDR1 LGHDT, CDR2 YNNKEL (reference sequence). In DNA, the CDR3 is TGTGCCAGCAGCCAAGGATGGGCAGGTGCCTACGAGCAGTACTTC. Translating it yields CASSQGWAGAYEQYF.

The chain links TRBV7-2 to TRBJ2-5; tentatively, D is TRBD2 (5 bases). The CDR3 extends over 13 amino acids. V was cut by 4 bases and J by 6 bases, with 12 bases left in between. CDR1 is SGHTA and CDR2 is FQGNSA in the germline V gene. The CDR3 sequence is CASSSSSLQTQYF. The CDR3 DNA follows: TGTGCCAGCAGCTCGTCTAGCCTCCAGACCCAGTACTTC.

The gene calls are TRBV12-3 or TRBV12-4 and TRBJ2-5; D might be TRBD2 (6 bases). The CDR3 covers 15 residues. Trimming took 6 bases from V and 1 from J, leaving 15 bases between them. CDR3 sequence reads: CASRRGQRSQETQYF. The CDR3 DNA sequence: TGTGCCAGCAGGCGGGGCCAACGCAGCCAAGAGACCCAGTACTTC.

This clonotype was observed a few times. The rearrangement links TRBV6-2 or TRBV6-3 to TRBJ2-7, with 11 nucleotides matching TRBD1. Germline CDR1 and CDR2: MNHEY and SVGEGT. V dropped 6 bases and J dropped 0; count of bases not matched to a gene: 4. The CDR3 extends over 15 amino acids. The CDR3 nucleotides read TGTGCCAGCAGCTGGGACAGGGGGGTCTCCTACGAGCAGTACTTC. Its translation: CASSWDRGVSYEQYF.

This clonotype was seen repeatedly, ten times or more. DNA of the CDR3: TGCAGTGCCCTATCTCGGGGGGCTACTTCACCCCTCCACTTT. It encodes CSALSRGATSPLHF. The chain is built from TRBV20-1 and TRBJ1-6, with a tentative D call TRBD1 (6 bases). V was pared by 6 bases and J by 9 bases, with 18 bases between. Germline V gene data show CDR1 as DFQATT and CDR2 as SNEGSKA (reference sequence). The CDR3 contains 14 residues.